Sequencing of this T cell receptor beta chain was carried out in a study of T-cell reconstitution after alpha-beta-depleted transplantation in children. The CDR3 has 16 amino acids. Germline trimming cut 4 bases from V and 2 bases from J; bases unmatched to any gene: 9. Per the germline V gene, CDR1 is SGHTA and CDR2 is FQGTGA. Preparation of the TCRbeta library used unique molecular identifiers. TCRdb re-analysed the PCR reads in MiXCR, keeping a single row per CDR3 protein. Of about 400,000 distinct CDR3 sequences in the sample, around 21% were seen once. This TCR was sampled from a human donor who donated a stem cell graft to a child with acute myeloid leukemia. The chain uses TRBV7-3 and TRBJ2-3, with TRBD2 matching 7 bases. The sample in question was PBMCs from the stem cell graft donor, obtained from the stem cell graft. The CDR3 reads CASSSFGTTTTDTQYF. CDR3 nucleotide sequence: TGTGCCAGCAGCTCATTCGGGACTACGACCACAGATACGCAGTATTTT. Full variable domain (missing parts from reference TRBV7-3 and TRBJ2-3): GAGVSQTPSNKVTEKGKYVELRCDPISGHTALYWYRQSLGQGPEFLIYFQGTGAADDSGLPNDRFFAVRPEGSVSTLKIQRTERGDSAVYLCASSSFGTTTTDTQYFGPGTRLTVL.